Each of the 13 T cell receptor beta chains below was sequenced from the same sample in a study of blood T cell repertoires in COVID-19. Produced via immunoSEQ multiplex PCR; TCRdb's table is partial and in-frame only. The sample comprises fewer than 250,000 clones, about 91% of which are singletons, and 2.5% to 3% rests with the top ten. The sequenced material came from PBMCs or T cells enriched from blood (not recorded which). These receptors were collected from a woman in her thirties with acute COVID-19.

V usage is TRBV18 and J usage is TRBJ1-6; TRBD1 is a possible D gene (6 bases). The ends were cut back, 3 bases at V and 13 bases at J, with 16 bases in the middle. The CDR3 is made up of 14 amino acids. Germline CDR1 and CDR2: KGHSH and LQKENI. This CDR3 is CASSPVTGQPPLHF. In nucleotides, the CDR3 is TGTGCCAGCTCACCGGTTACTGGACAGCCCCCCCTCCACTTT.

This sequence joins TRBV7-2 and TRBJ1-3; TRBD1 might be the D (6 bases). Trimming left V 2 bases short and J 0 bases short, with 14 bases between. Germline values: CDR1 SGHTA, CDR2 FQGNSA. This CDR3 spans 17 amino acids. The CDR3 protein is CASSLRTARTSGNTIYF. CDR3 nucleotides: TGTGCCAGCAGCTTACGGACAGCAAGAACCTCTGGAAACACCATATATTTT.

This sequence joins TRBV2 and TRBJ1-2; 8 bases map to TRBD1. The CDR3 has 13 residues. After removal of 1 base from V and 5 bases from J, the junction contained 0 bases not matched to a gene. Germline V gene sequence: CDR1 SNHLY, CDR2 FYNNEI. The CDR3 DNA is TGTGCCAGCAGTGAAGGGACAGGGTATGGCTACACCTTC. Its translation is CASSEGTGYGYTF.

The V gene is TRBV11-2, the J gene TRBJ1-1, with TRBD1 matching 8 bases. The CDR3 is made up of 18 amino acids. Germline V gene data show CDR1 as SGHAT and CDR2 as FQNNGV. The trim removed 2 bases at V and 3 bases at J, leaving 14 bases unmatched. This CDR3 reads CASSLRGPGGARYTEAFF. DNA for the CDR3: TGTGCCAGCAGCTTACGAGGGCCAGGGGGCGCTAGGTACACTGAAGCTTTCTTT.

The J gene is TRBJ2-3, the V gene TRBV5-6; D is undetermined. The V end lost 3 bases, the J end lost 0 bases, and 17 bases lay between the germline ends. CDR3 length equals 17 residues. The germline gives CDR1 SGHDT, CDR2 YYEEEE. CDR3 protein: CASSSRGIVASTDTQYF. The CDR3 bases are TGTGCCAGCAGCTCGCGCGGTATTGTAGCAAGCACAGATACGCAGTATTTT.

The chain carries TRBV2 and TRBJ1-1; no firm D call. Germline V lookup: CDR1 SNHLY, CDR2 FYNNEI. Trimming pared 3 bases from V and 5 bases from J, leaving 10 bases between. CDR3 length: 13 residues. The CDR3 sequence: CASSDRTGTEAFF. CDR3 DNA sequence: TGTGCCAGCAGTGACCGGACGGGGACTGAAGCTTTCTTT.

The gene calls are TRBV19 and TRBJ1-4, with D uncertain. Germline V gives CDR1 LNHDA, CDR2 SQIVND (reference sequence). The V gene lost 5 bases and the J gene lost 0 bases, with 16 bases spanning the gap. The CDR3 is made up of 17 amino acids. The CDR3 DNA is TGTGCCAGTAGTCGCCGTGGAGTTACTGCAACTAATGAAAAACTGTTTTTT. Translating it yields CASSRRGVTATNEKLFF.

The chain has TRBV28 and TRBJ2-2; no definite D call. The CDR3 is made up of 12 amino acids. The germline V and J ends were trimmed by 4 bases and 3 bases, with 3 bases remaining between them. Per germline, CDR1 MDHEN and CDR2 SYDVKM. In DNA form, the CDR3 reads TGTGCCAGCAGTTCTTACACCGGGGAGCTGTTTTTT. Encoded protein: CASSSYTGELFF.

The chain carries TRBV27 and TRBJ1-1; 7 bases align to TRBD1. The CDR3 length is 13 residues. Germline assignment: CDR1 MNHEY and CDR2 SMNVEV (reference sequence). After removal of 5 bases from V and 8 bases from J, the junction contained 8 bases not matched to a gene. The CDR3 sequence: CASSPAGQDEAFF. The CDR3 bases are TGTGCCAGCAGTCCCGCCGGACAGGACGAAGCTTTCTTT.

The CDR3 DNA reads TGTGCCAGTAGTATGGTACAGGGTACGACCTACGAGCAGTACTTC. Protein sequence: CASSMVQGTTYEQYF. The rearrangement uses TRBV19 and TRBJ2-7, with D tentatively TRBD1 (6 bases). Germline CDR1 LNHDA, CDR2 SQIVND (reference sequence). Trimming cost V 3 bases and J 2 bases, with 14 bases left between them. The CDR3 is 15 amino acids.

This chain links TRBV18 with TRBJ2-1; 7 bases fit TRBD1. V was pared by 1 base and J by 7 bases, with 13 bases of the junction left unmatched. This CDR3 is built from 17 residues. Looked up from germline, CDR1 is KGHSH and CDR2 is LQKENI. CDR3 nucleotide sequence: TGTGCCAGCTCACCACGAACTCCGGACAGGCTCTTGAATGAGCAGTTCTTC. This gives the protein CASSPRTPDRLLNEQFF.

The chain links TRBV6-1 to TRBJ1-2; 8 bases align to TRBD1. CDR1 and CDR2 from the germline V gene are MNHNS and SASEGT. The V and J ends lost 2 bases and 8 bases, in that order; junction bases with no gene match: 10. The CDR3 contains 15 residues. CDR3 protein: CASSESPTGVRGYTF. The DNA for the CDR3 is TGTGCCAGCAGTGAATCTCCGACAGGGGTAAGAGGCTACACCTTC.

V and J are TRBV7-9 and TRBJ1-2, with 7 bases that match TRBD1. The junction had 12 bases not matched to a gene; V was cut back by 6 bases and J by 8 bases. Germline CDR1 and CDR2: SEHNR and FQNEAQ (reference sequence). The CDR3 runs 14 residues. CDR3 DNA: TGTGCCAGCAGTCTTACAGGGGACTTGAACGGCTACACCTTC. Residues: CASSLTGDLNGYTF.